The clone carrying this TCR beta chain came up a few times. The antigen remains unidentified. The CDR3 totals 16 residues. Looked up from germline, CDR1 is MNHEY and CDR2 is SMNVEV (reference sequence). Trimming removed 6 bases at V and 4 bases at J, with 22 bases between. This sample was taken from a study of T cell repertoires in cytomegalovirus infection. Study information: Used in the study were CMV epitopes, some recently identified and HLA-C-restricted, others well-studied and HLA-B-restricted. Findings and limits, study-wide: HLA-C-restricted CMV-specific TCR beta clonotypes prevailed in the ex vivo response. Cumulative frequency of public TCR beta families picked out carriers of CMV plus the relevant HLA.

MiXCR was run by TCRdb on the reads, yielding one entry per CDR3 protein. The top ten clones hold approximately 59% of a sample with 230,000 or so distinct CDR3 sequences, 30% to 45% of them seen once. This material consisted of CD8+ T cells from cultured PBMCs, taken from culture after CMV antigen stimulation. The J gene is TRBJ2-7, the V gene TRBV27; maybe TRBD2 (6 bases). This receptor was obtained from a human donor in good health (CMV status not recorded). Some clones in this sample may be carry-over from other donors' samples. CDR3 protein: CASSPSSGENTYEQYF. The DNA of the CDR3 is TGTGCCAGCAGCCCCTCCTCGGGGGAGAATACTTACGAGCAGTACTTC.